These 2 T cell receptor beta chains originate from one sample sequenced in a study of T cells in Graves' hyperthyroidism and ophthalmopathy. Amplification of TCR beta CDR3 regions used RNA as the template. The TCR CDR3 was amplified in a first-round RT-PCR using the HTBI primer set. MiXCR, applied by TCRdb to the multiplex PCR reads, yields one record per CDR3 protein. The sample includes 300,000 to 350,000 distinct CDR3 sequences, 15% to 20% seen only once; the top ten take about 49%. Sequencing input: blood. All receptors come from a woman in her forties or fifties with Graves' hyperthyroidism.

This clonotype was picked up many times. The V and J genes are TRBV6-1 and TRBJ1-2; TRBD1 matches at 8 bases. V lost 0 bases and J lost 6; bases outside the gene matches: 3. Germline V lookup: CDR1 MNHNS, CDR2 SASEGT. This CDR3 is 14 amino acids long. The CDR3 sequence: CASSEASGQDGYTF. The CDR3 DNA reads TGTGCCAGCAGTGAAGCTTCGGGACAGGATGGCTACACCTTC.

This clonotype has more than one count but fewer than ten. The genes are TRBV9 and TRBJ2-3; weak D call: TRBD2 (6 bases). This CDR3 contains 16 residues. Germline CDR1 SGDLS, CDR2 YYNGEE. Deletions cut 0 bases from V and 6 bases from J, with 17 bases between. CDR3 loop: CASSVAGLSDADTQYF. As DNA, the CDR3 is TGTGCCAGCAGCGTAGCGGGACTGTCAGATGCGGATACGCAGTATTTT.